The 24 T cell receptor beta chains presented below share a single source sample, sequenced in a study of T cell repertoires in cytomegalovirus infection. From the reads, TCRdb called clonotypes with MiXCR, one entry per CDR3 protein. The sample holds approximately 500,000 distinct CDR3 sequences, roughly a third seen once. Antigens for these TCRs are unknown. The sample was cultured PBMCs, taken from culture after CMV antigen stimulation. The receptors were gathered from a human donor in good health (CMV status not recorded). Some clones in this sample may be carry-over from other donors' samples.

This clonotype was seen more than once but under ten times. The J gene is TRBJ2-7, the V gene TRBV19; no definite D call. This CDR3 has 14 residues. The germline V gene encodes CDR1 LNHDA and CDR2 SQIVND (reference sequence). The V end lost 3 bases, the J end lost 3 bases, and 12 bases lay between the germline ends. CDR3 sequence reads: CASSIISWDYEQYV. CDR3 coding DNA: TGTGCCAGTAGTATTATATCCTGGGACTACGAGCAGTACGTC.

This sequence joins TRBV4-1 and TRBJ1-4, with D perhaps matching TRBD1 (6 bases). Trimming took off 7 bases at V and 8 bases at J, with 17 bases between the two ends. The CDR3 has 14 amino acids. CDR1 and CDR2 (germline): MGHRA, YSYEKL. The CDR3 DNA reads as TGCGCCAGCATGTCGACAGGTTCACGAGAAAAACTGTTTTTT. Translated, it gives CASMSTGSREKLFF.

This chain links TRBV7-9 with TRBJ1-2; D is unclear. Germline V gene sequence: CDR1 SEHNR, CDR2 FQNEAQ (reference sequence). Trimming removed 3 bases at V and 2 bases at J, with 16 bases between. The CDR3 consists of 16 residues. The CDR3 sequence: CASSFYPTLPNYGYTF. The CDR3 DNA reads as TGTGCCAGCAGCTTCTATCCGACCTTACCCAACTATGGCTACACCTTC.

The chain employs TRBV7-6 and TRBJ1-2, with no clear D. CDR3 length: 13 residues. The germline V gene encodes CDR1 SGHVS and CDR2 FNYEAQ. V lost 5 bases to trimming and J lost 4 bases, with 11 bases between them. CDR3 nucleotides: TGTGCCAGCAGCCCACGGGGTAGCTATGGCTACACCTTC. Translated: CASSPRGSYGYTF.

The rearrangement links TRBV5-6 to TRBJ2-7; 9 nucleotides agree with TRBD2. J was trimmed by 6 bases and V by 2 bases; bases with no gene match: 6. The germline V gene encodes CDR1 SGHDT and CDR2 YYEEEE. The CDR3 runs to 14 residues. The CDR3 DNA sequence: TGTGCCAGCAGCTTTGGCGGGAGGGCCGGCGAGCAGTACGTC. It yields the protein CASSFGGRAGEQYV.

This clonotype has ten or more counts. For the CDR3, the DNA is TGTGCCAGCAGCTTCGACAGGGGGCCCTACGAGCAGTACTTC. Translating gives CASSFDRGPYEQYF. The rearrangement links TRBV7-8 to TRBJ2-7; 10 bases agree with TRBD1. This CDR3 is built from 14 residues. Germline V CDR1 and CDR2: SGHVS, FQNEAQ. V shed 3 bases and J 2 bases; nucleotides not matched to a gene: 1.

The chain recombines TRBV15 with TRBJ2-1; 10 bases are a match to TRBD2. CDR1 is LNHNV and CDR2 is YYDKDF in the germline V gene (reference sequence). The V segment lost 1 base and the J segment 8 bases; nucleotides outside the gene matches: 11. This CDR3 spans 17 amino acids. CDR3 nucleotides: TGTGCCACCAGCAGAGGAGTAGCGGGAGGCAGACTTGATGAGCAGTTCTTC. This translates into CATSRGVAGGRLDEQFF.

This clonotype was observed at least ten times. The rearrangement links TRBV7-2 to TRBJ2-4, with D possibly being TRBD1 (6 bases). V lost 3 bases to trimming and J lost 8 bases, with 17 bases between them. This CDR3 is built from 15 residues. From germline, CDR1 is SGHTA and CDR2 FQGNSA. CDR3 in amino acids: CASSFFGQNRDIQYF. In DNA, the CDR3 is TGTGCCAGCAGCTTTTTCGGACAGAATAGGGACATTCAGTACTTC.

V and J are TRBV3-1 and TRBJ2-7, with D possibly being TRBD1 or TRBD2 (5 bases each). CDR3 length: 16 amino acids. Between the trimmed V and J ends, which lost 4 bases and 0 bases, there was a span of 16 bases. Per the germline V gene, CDR1 is LGHDT and CDR2 is YNNKEL (reference sequence). The CDR3 sequence: CASSPSRDRSSYEQYV. CDR3 nucleotides: TGTGCCAGCAGCCCTTCCCGGGACCGTAGCTCCTACGAGCAGTACGTC.

The chain is built from TRBV11-3 and TRBJ1-1, with a weak D call TRBD1 (5 bases). The CDR3 spans 14 residues. Per germline, CDR1 SGHNT and CDR2 YENEEA. Trimming shortened V by 5 bases and J by 3 bases, and 13 bases separated the two germline ends. The CDR3 DNA is TGTGCCAGCAGCGAGCAGGGATTCCACACTGAAGCTTTCTTT. Amino acid sequence: CASSEQGFHTEAFF.

This clonotype has more than one count but fewer than ten. V is TRBV11-3 and J is TRBJ2-2, with D uncertain. Trimming removed 7 bases at V and 1 base at J, with 10 bases between. The CDR3 is made up of 14 amino acids. Germline values: CDR1 SGHNT, CDR2 YENEEA. DNA for the CDR3: TGTGCCAGCACCCGAATGGGGAACACCGGGGAGCTGTTTTTT. Its translation is CASTRMGNTGELFF.

This chain links TRBV6-2 or TRBV6-3 with TRBJ2-1; no clear D. The CDR3 contains 17 residues. Looked up from germline, CDR1 is MNHEY and CDR2 is SVGEGT. Trimming removed 3 bases at V and 0 bases at J, with 15 bases between. Here the CDR3 DNA reads TGTGCCAGCAGTTATAGACGGCGGCTAAGCTCCTACAATGAGCAGTTCTTC. This gives the protein CASSYRRRLSSYNEQFF.

As regards this clonotype: One junction end disagrees with the germline gene, perhaps due to a read error. The V and J genes are TRBV7-6 and TRBJ1-4, with 9 bases lining up with TRBD1. Germline values: CDR1 SGHVS, CDR2 FNYEAQ. This CDR3 has 16 amino acids. CDR3 nucleotide sequence: TGTACCAGCAGCTCCGCCGGGACAGGGATAAATGAAAAACTGTTTTTT. It translates to CTSSSAGTGINEKLFF.

The table lists this clonotype with a few counts. The chain links TRBV30 to TRBJ2-2; 12 bases are shared with TRBD2. CDR3 length: 15 residues. J gave up 3 bases and V 1 base, and 0 bases lay outside the gene matches. Germline V gives CDR1 GTSNPN, CDR2 SVGIG (reference sequence). The CDR3 nucleotides read TGTGCCTGGAGTGCTAGCGGGAGGGACACCGGGGAGCTGTTTTTT. This codes for CAWSASGRDTGELFF.

V usage is TRBV19 and J usage is TRBJ2-3; maybe TRBD1 (6 bases). Germline V gives CDR1 LNHDA, CDR2 SQIVND (reference sequence). The CDR3 consists of 16 residues. Trimming stripped 1 base from V and 2 bases from J, with 13 bases between. As DNA, the CDR3 is TGTGCCAGTAGTATAGGTGGCAGGGGATACACAGATACGCAGTATTTT. Translating gives CASSIGGRGYTDTQYF.

The chain's CDR3 is CASSQDRGTGPQHF. The CDR3 coding sequence is TGTGCCAGCAGTCAGGACAGGGGAACAGGGCCCCAGCATTTT. This chain uses TRBV6-1 with TRBJ1-5; 9 nucleotides agree with TRBD1. CDR3 length equals 14 residues. Germline V gives CDR1 MNHNS, CDR2 SASEGT. Trimming cost V 5 bases and J 9 bases; bases outside gene matches: 8.

The V and J genes are TRBV7-4 and TRBJ1-4, with D possibly being TRBD1 (6 bases). The CDR3 consists of 14 residues. Germline-derived CDR1 and CDR2 are SGHVT and SQSDAQ. The germline V and J ends were trimmed by 7 bases and 0 bases, with 9 bases remaining between them. CDR3: CASTTGSTNEKLFF. CDR3 coding DNA: TGTGCCAGCACCACAGGGTCAACTAATGAAAAACTGTTTTTT.

There are a few counts of this clonotype. The gene calls are TRBV18 and TRBJ2-3; 7 bases line up with TRBD2. V shed 1 base, J shed 1 base, and the junction held 20 bases outside the gene matches. The CDR3 runs to 21 residues. Germline CDR1 and CDR2: KGHSH and LQKENI. Written as DNA, the CDR3 is TGTGCCAGCTCACCACGTCGAATAGGCGGAGCGGGGTTAGATCGCACAGATACGCAGTATTTT. Translating it yields CASSPRRIGGAGLDRTDTQYF.

V is TRBV27 and J is TRBJ2-3, with D maybe TRBD2 (6 bases). Deletions cut 5 bases from V and 0 bases from J, with 15 bases between. CDR1 and CDR2 (germline): MNHEY, SMNVEV (reference sequence). The CDR3 is 16 residues long. In DNA form, the CDR3 reads TGTGCCAGCAGTCCCTGGGGGGAGAAGAGCACAGATACGCAGTATTTT. This codes for CASSPWGEKSTDTQYF.

The chain combines TRBV4-3 with TRBJ2-7, with a tentative D call TRBD1 (5 bases). The germline V gene has CDR1 LGHNA and CDR2 YSLEER. CDR3 length equals 14 residues. V was clipped by 0 bases and J by 3 bases, with 9 bases between them. CDR3 in amino acids: CASSQDEDSYEQYF. The CDR3 nucleotides read TGCGCCAGCAGCCAAGATGAAGACAGCTACGAGCAGTACTTC.

Many counts were recorded for this clonotype. This sequence joins TRBV6-2 or TRBV6-3 and TRBJ2-7, with D possibly being TRBD2 (5 bases). Germline V gene data show CDR1 as MNHEY and CDR2 as SVGEGT. This CDR3 region has 14 residues. The germline V and J ends were trimmed by 5 bases and 1 base, with 12 bases remaining between them. CDR3 residues: CASSQRLESYEQYV. DNA for the CDR3: TGTGCCAGCAGTCAGCGGCTGGAATCCTACGAGCAGTACGTC.

The chain joins TRBV24-1 to TRBJ2-7; D might be TRBD1 or TRBD2, each matching 5 bases. V lost 6 bases to trimming and J lost 2 bases, with 10 bases between them. The CDR3 loop spans 13 amino acids. Germline V gene lookup returns CDR1 KGHDR and CDR2 SFDVKD. The chain's CDR3 is CATSSGAAYEQYF. In DNA, the CDR3 is TGTGCCACCAGTTCCGGGGCCGCCTACGAGCAGTACTTC.

V is TRBV2 and J is TRBJ2-2, with D hard to call. V was trimmed by 7 bases and J by 5 bases, leaving 17 bases between them. This CDR3 is 15 amino acids long. CDR1 and CDR2 (germline): SNHLY, FYNNEI. This CDR3 reads CASTTREHRTGELFF. As DNA, the CDR3 is TGTGCCAGCACCACGAGAGAACATCGGACCGGGGAGCTGTTTTTT.

This sequence joins TRBV28 and TRBJ1-5, with 9 bases fitting TRBD1. The CDR3 totals 14 residues. The V gene's germline CDR1 is MDHEN and CDR2 SYDVKM. After removal of 6 bases from V and 6 bases from J, the junction contained 6 bases not matched to a gene. This CDR3 is CASSPDRGIQPQHF. The DNA of the CDR3 is TGTGCCAGCAGCCCGGACAGGGGTATTCAGCCCCAGCATTTT.